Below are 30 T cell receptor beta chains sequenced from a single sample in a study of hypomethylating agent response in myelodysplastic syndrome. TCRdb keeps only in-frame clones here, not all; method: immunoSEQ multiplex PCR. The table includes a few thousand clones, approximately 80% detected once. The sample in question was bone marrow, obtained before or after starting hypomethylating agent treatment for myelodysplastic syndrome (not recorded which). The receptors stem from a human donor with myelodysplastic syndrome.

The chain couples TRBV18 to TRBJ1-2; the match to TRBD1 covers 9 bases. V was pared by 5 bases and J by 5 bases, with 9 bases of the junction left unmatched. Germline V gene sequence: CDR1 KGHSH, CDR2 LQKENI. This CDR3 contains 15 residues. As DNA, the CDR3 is TGTGCCAGCTCATCCCGGGACAGGGATTCTTATGGCTACACCTTC. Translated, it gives CASSSRDRDSYGYTF.

The CDR3 protein is CASSPLPFTAGQGADTQYF. In DNA, the CDR3 is TGTGCCAGCAGCCCCCTCCCCTTTACCGCGGGACAGGGGGCCGATACGCAGTATTTT. This chain links TRBV13 with TRBJ2-3; 12 bases agree with TRBD1. Germline CDR1 is PRHDT and CDR2 is FYEKMQ (reference sequence). The CDR3 totals 19 residues. V was clipped by 5 bases and J by 6 bases; unmatched bases: 18.

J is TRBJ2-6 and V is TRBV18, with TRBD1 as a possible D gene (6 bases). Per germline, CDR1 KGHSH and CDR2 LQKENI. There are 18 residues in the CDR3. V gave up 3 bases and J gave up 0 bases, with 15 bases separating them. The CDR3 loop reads CASSPLSRGVSGANVLTF. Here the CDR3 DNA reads TGTGCCAGCTCACCTCTCAGCAGGGGAGTCTCTGGGGCCAACGTCCTGACTTTC.

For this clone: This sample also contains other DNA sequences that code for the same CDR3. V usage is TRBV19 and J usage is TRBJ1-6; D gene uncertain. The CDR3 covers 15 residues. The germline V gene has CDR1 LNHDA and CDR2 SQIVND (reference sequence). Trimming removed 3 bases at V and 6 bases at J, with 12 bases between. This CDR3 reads CASSMSGVGNSPLHF. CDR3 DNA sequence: TGTGCCAGTAGTATGTCGGGAGTCGGTAATTCACCCCTCCACTTT.

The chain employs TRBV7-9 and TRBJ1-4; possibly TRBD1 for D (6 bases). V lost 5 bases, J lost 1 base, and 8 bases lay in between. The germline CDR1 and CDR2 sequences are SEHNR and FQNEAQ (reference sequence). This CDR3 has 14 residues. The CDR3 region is CASSHRETNEKLFF. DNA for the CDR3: TGTGCCAGCAGCCACAGGGAAACTAATGAAAAACTGTTTTTT.

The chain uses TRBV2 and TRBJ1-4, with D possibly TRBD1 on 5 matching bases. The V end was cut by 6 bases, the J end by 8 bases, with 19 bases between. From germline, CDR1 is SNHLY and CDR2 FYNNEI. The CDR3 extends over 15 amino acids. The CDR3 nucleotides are TGTGCCAGCAGCCACCCCGGGGGGAACCGCGAAAAACTGTTTTTT. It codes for CASSHPGGNREKLFF.

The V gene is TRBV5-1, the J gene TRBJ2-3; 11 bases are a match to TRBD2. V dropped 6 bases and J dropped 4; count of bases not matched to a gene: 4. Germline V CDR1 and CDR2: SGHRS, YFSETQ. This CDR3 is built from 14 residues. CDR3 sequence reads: CASISGRVADTQYF. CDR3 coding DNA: TGCGCCAGCATTAGCGGGAGGGTCGCAGATACGCAGTATTTT.

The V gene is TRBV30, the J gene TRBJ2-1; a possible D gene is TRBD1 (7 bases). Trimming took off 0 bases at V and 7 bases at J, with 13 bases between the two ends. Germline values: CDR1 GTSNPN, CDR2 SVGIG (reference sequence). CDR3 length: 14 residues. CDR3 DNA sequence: TGTGCCTGGAGTGTACTACCAGGGGGGAATGAGCAGTTCTTC. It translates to CAWSVLPGGNEQFF.

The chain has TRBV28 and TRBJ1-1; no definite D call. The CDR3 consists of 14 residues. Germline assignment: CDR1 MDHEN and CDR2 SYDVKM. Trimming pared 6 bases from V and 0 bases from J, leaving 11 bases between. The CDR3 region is CASRREILNTEAFF. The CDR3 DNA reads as TGTGCCAGCAGGCGGGAGATACTGAACACTGAAGCTTTCTTT.

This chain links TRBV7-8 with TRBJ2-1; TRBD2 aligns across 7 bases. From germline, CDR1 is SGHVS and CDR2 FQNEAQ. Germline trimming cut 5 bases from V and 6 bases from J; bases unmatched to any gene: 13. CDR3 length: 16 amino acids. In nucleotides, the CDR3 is TGTGCCAGCAGCCGCCGGGACTACAAAGGTGGCAATGAGCAGTTCTTC. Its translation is CASSRRDYKGGNEQFF.

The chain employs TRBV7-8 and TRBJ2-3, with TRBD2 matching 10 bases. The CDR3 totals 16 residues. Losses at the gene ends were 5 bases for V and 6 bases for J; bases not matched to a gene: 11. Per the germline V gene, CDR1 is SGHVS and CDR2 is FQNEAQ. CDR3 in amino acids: CASSLAQRGGGDTQYF. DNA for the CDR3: TGTGCCAGCAGCCTGGCCCAGCGGGGGGGCGGGGATACGCAGTATTTT. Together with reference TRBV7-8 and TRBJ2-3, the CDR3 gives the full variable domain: GAGVSQSPRYKVAKRGQDVALRCDPISGHVSLFWYQQALGQGPEFLTYFQNEAQLDKSGLPSDRFFAERPEGSVSTLKIQRTQQEDSAVYLCASSLAQRGGGDTQYFGPGTRLTVL.

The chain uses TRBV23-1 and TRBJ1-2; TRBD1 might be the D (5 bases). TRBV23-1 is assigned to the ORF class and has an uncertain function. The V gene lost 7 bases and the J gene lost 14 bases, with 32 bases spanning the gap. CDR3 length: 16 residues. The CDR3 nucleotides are TGCGCCAGCACCCCCAATAGGGGCAGAAGAATTCCTATCGGGACCTTC. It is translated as CASTPNRGRRIPIGTF.

The CDR3 region has the DNA TGTGCCAGCAGTTTGTCCGACAGCTACGAGCAGTACTTC. Translating it yields CASSLSDSYEQYF. The gene calls are TRBV27 and TRBJ2-7, with D possibly TRBD1 on 5 matching bases. This CDR3 has 13 amino acids. V was trimmed by 3 bases and J by 3 bases, leaving 9 bases between them. From germline, CDR1 is MNHEY and CDR2 SMNVEV (reference sequence).

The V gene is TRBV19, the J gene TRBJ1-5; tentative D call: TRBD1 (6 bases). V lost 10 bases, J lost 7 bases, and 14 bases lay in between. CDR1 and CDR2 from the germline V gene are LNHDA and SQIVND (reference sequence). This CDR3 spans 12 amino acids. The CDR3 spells CATKGGEQPQHF. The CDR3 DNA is TGTGCCACTAAAGGGGGAGAGCAGCCCCAGCATTTT.

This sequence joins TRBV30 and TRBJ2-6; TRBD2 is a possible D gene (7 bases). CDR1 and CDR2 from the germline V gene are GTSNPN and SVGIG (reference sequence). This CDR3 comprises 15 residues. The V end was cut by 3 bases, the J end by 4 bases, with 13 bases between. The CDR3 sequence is CAWRWGGLGANVLTF. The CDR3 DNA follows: TGTGCCTGGAGGTGGGGGGGGCTAGGGGCCAACGTCCTGACTTTC.

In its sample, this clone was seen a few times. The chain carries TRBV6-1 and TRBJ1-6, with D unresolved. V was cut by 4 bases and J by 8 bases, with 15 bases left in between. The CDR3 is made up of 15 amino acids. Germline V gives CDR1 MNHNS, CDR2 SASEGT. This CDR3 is CASSASGDPYSPLHF. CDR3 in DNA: TGTGCCAGCAGTGCATCCGGGGATCCCTATTCACCCCTCCACTTT.

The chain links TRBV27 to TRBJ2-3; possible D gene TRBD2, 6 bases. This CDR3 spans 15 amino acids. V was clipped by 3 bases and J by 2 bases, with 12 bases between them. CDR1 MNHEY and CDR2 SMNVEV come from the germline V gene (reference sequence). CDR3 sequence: CASSLGGVNTDTQYF. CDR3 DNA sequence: TGTGCCAGCAGTTTGGGGGGAGTGAACACAGATACGCAGTATTTT.

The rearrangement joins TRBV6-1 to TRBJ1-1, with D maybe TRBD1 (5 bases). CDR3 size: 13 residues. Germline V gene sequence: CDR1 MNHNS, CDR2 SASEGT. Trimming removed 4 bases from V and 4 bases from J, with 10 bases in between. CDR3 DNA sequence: TGTGCCAGCAGTGGGGGGGATAGCACTGAAGCTTTCTTT. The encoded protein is CASSGGDSTEAFF.

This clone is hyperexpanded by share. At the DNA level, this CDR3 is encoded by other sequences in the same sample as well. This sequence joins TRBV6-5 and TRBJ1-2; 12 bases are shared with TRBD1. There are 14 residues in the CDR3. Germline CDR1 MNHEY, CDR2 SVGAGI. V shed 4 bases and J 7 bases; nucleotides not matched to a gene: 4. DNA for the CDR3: TGTGCCAGCAGTTCCGGGACAGGGGGCATTGGCTACACCTTC. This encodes CASSSGTGGIGYTF.

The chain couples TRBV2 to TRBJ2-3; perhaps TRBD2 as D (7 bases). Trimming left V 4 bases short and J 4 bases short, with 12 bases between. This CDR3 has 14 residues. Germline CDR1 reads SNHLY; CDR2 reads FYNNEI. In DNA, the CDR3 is TGTGCCAGCAGTGTAGGGGGGGGCCCAGATACGCAGTATTTT. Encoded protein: CASSVGGGPDTQYF.

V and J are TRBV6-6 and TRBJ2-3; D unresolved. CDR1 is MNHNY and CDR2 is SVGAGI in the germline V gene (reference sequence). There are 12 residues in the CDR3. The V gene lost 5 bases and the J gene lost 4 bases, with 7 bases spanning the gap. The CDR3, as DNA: TGTGCCAGCAGTCCTAAAGCAGATACGCAGTATTTT. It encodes CASSPKADTQYF.

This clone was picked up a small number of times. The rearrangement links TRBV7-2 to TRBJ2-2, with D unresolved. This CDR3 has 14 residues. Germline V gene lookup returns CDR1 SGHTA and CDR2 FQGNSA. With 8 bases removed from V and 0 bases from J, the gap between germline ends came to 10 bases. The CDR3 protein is CASFDLANTGELFF. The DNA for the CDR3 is TGTGCCAGCTTCGACCTCGCGAACACCGGGGAGCTGTTTTTT.

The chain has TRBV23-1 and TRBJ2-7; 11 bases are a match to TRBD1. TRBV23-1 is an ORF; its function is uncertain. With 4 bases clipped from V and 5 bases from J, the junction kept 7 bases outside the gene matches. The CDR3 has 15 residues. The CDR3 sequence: CASSLPGQGEHEQYF. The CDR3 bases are TGCGCCAGCAGTCTCCCGGGACAGGGGGAACACGAGCAGTACTTC.

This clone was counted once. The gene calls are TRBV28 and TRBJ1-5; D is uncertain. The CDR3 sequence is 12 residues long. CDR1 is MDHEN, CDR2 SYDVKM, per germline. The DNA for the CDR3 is TGTGTCACGGGGTCCCAAGGGCAGCCCCAGCATTTT. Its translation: CVTGSQGQPQHF. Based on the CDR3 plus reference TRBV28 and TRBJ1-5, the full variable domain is DVKVTQSSRYLVKRTGEKVFLECVQDMDHENMFWYRQDPGLGLRLIYFSYDVKMKEKGDIPEGYSVSREKKERFSLILESASTNQTSMYLCVTGSQGQPQHFGDGTRLSIL.

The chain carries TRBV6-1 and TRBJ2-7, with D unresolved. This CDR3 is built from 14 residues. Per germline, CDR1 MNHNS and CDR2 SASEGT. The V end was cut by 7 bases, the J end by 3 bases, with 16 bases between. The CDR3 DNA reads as TGTGCCAGCATCAGTTCGGCTGCCCACTACGAGCAGTACTTC. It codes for CASISSAAHYEQYF.

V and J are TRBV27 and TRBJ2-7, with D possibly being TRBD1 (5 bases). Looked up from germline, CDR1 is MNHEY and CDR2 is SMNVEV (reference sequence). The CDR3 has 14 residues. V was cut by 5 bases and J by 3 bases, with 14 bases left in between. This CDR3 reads CASSLRIRGYEQYF. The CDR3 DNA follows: TGTGCCAGCAGTCTCCGGATAAGGGGCTACGAGCAGTACTTC.

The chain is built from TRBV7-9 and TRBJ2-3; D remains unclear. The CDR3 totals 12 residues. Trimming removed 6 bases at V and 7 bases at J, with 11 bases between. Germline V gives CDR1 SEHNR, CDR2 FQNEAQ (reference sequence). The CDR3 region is CASRSTSHTQYF. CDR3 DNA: TGTGCCAGCAGATCGACCTCGCATACGCAGTATTTT.

CDR3 residues: CASSLGAARGSPLHF. CDR3 nucleotides: TGTGCCAGCAGCTTGGGGGCGGCGAGGGGTTCACCCCTCCACTTT. The chain joins TRBV5-6 to TRBJ1-6; weak D call: TRBD1 (5 bases). CDR1 SGHDT and CDR2 YYEEEE come from the germline V gene. The CDR3 covers 15 residues. V was trimmed by 0 bases and J by 9 bases, leaving 13 bases between them.

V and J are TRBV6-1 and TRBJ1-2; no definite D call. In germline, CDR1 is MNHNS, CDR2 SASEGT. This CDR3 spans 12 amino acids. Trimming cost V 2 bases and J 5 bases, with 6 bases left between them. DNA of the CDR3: TGTGCCAGCAGTGAACCGAAGTATGGCTACACCTTC. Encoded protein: CASSEPKYGYTF.

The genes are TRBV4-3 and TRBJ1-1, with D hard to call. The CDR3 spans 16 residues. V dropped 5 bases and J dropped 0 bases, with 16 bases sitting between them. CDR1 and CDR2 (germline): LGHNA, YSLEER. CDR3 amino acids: CASSLSHNPMNTEAFF. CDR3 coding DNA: TGCGCCAGCAGCTTGTCGCACAACCCCATGAACACTGAAGCTTTCTTT.